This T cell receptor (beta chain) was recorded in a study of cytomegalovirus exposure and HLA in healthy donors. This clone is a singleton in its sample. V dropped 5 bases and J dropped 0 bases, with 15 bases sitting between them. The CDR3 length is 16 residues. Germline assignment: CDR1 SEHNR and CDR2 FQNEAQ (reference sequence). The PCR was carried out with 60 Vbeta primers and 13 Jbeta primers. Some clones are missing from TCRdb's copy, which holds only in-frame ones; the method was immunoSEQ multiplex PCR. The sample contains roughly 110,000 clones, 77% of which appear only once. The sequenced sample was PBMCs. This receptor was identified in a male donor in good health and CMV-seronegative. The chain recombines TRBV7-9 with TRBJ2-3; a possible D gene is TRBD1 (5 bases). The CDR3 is CASSPQQVKSTDTQYF. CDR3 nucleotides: TGTGCCAGCAGCCCACAACAGGTAAAAAGCACAGATACGCAGTATTTT. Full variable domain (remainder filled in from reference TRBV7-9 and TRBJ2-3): DTGVSQNPRHKITKRGQNVTFRCDPISEHNRLYWYRQTLGQGPEFLTYFQNEAQLEKSRLLSDRFSAERPKGSFSTLEIQRTEQGDSAMYLCASSPQQVKSTDTQYFGPGTRLTVL.